Listed below are T cell receptor beta chains from one sample, sequenced in a study of blood T cell repertoires in COVID-19. Only in-frame clones appear in the TCRdb table, and some are missing; sequencing was by immunoSEQ multiplex PCR. The data contain roughly 220,000 clones, almost 90% of them seen just once; the ten biggest clones take up approximately 15%. What was sequenced was PBMCs or T cells enriched from blood (not recorded which). The source of these receptors is a woman between 45 and 60 years old with acute COVID-19. CDR3s include the opening cysteine and the closing phenylalanine or tryptophan. The size entry is marked missing in some rows and otherwise reads once, few, many or a size class.

abundance,v_gene,CDR3aa
NA,TRBV7-6,CASSPLPSGTLNEQYF
NA,TRBV6-5,CASSSGQGSNQPQHF
NA,TRBV10-3,CAISGYRDNQPQHF
NA,TRBV19,CASSIGNSGNTIYF
NA,TRBV5-4,CASSLSRDEQFF
NA,TRBV7-3,CASSPGTVNTEAFF
NA,TRBV19,CASSMIGGRENEQFF
NA,TRBV3-1/TRBV3-2,CASSQKGLANTDTQYF
NA,TRBV30,CAWIESGTRVGTQYF
NA,TRBV10-3,CAISATGDRTEAFF
NA,TRBV28,CASSVTGATNEKLFF
few,TRBV24-1,CATSDLRTSGSYNEQFF
NA,TRBV18,CASSSVWTSTDTQYF
NA,TRBV18,CASSSTGGGSEAFF
NA,TRBV28,CASRNGAKNIQYF
NA,TRBV7-2,CASSLGGRAYNEQFF
NA,TRBV27,CASSSRGLSSYEQYF
NA,TRBV5-8,CASSLRQARSGQPQHF
few,TRBV12-5,CASAQGGLGYTF
NA,TRBV28,CASKGQPLRTDTQYF
few,TRBV2,CASRGGSYEQYF
few,TRBV6-1,CASSEEITGGTYEQYF
NA,TRBV7-2,CASSLDSTPTKQYF
NA,TRBV7-3,CASSPGLVNEQFF
NA,TRBV28,CASKQGGTGELFF
NA,TRBV23-1,CASSRGVPRQHYNSPLHF
NA,TRBV5-1,CASRDREPTNTEAFF
NA,TRBV5-1,CASSLTGGRADTQYF
once,TRBV7-9,CASSLTVYEQYF
NA,TRBV6-5,CASSSPGSYEQYF
NA,TRBV28,CASSLGLTSGREETQYF
NA,TRBV18,CASSPRDRGSSYTF
NA,TRBV6-5,CASRVDSNSPLHF
once,TRBV7-9,CASTDRDLEAFF
NA,TRBV6-4,CASRRRGGDTGELFF
NA,TRBV6-5,CASGLAGNNEQFF
NA,TRBV9,CASSVEGLGGKQYF
few,TRBV5-1,CASSLEGRDFPGELFF
NA,TRBV4-1,CASSQVVRRDGYTF
NA,TRBV30,CAWSFEGAIDTQYF
NA,TRBV18,CASSPGLAGGTDTQYF
NA,TRBV2,CASSVAGAGSSYNEQFF
NA,TRBV19,CASTPTSGIPNEQFF
few,TRBV4-2,CASSQDATGGFYEQYF
NA,TRBV18,CASSTEVGEQYF